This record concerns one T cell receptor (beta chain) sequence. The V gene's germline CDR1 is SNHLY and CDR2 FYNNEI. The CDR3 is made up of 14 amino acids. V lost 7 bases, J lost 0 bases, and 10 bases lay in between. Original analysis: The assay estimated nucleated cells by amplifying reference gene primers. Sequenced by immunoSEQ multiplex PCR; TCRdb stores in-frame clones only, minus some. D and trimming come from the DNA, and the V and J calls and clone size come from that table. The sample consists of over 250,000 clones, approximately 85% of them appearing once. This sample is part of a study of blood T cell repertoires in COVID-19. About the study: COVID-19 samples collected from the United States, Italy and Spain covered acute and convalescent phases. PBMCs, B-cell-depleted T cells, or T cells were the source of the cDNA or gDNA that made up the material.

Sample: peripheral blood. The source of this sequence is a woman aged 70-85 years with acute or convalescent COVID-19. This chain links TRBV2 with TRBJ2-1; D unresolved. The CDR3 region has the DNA TGTGCCAGCAAACGGCTAGTCTCCTACAATGAGCAGTTCTTC. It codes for CASKRLVSYNEQFF.